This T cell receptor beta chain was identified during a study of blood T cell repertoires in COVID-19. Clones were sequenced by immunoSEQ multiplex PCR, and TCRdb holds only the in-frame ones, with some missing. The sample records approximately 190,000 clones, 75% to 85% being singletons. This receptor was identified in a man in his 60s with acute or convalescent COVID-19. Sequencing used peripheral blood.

CDR3 coding DNA: TGTGCCAGAAGTAGTGCCGGGCCCCACCGAGGGGGCTACACCTTC. Encoded protein: CARSSAGPHRGGYTF. This sequence joins TRBV5-3 and TRBJ1-2; D remains unclear. TRBV5-3 is marked as an open reading frame, function uncertain. The CDR3 sequence is 15 residues long. V was trimmed by 5 bases and J by 8 bases, leaving 22 bases between them.